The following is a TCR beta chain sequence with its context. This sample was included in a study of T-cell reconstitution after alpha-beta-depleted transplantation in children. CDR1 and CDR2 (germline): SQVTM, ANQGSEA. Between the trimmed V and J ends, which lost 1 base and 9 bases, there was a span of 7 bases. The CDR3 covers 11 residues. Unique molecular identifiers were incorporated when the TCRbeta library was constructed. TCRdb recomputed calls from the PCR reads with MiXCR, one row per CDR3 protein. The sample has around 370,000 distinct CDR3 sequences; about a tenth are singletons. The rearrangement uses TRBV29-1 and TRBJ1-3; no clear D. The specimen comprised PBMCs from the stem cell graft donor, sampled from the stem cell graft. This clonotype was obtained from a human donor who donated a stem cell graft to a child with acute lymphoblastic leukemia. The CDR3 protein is CSVEGSSTIYF. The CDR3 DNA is TGCAGCGTTGAAGGTTCATCCACCATATATTTT.